The 26 T cell receptor beta chains given below trace back to one sample, sequenced in a study of T cell responses to AZD1222 COVID-19 vaccine. Generated by immunoSEQ multiplex PCR, the TCRdb table keeps only in-frame clones and is missing some. The sample gives 120,000 or so clones, about nine tenths of which show up once; 1.1% is in the top ten. Material: peripheral blood, obtained on day 0 of AZD1222 vaccination. The receptors here all came from an adult in good health.

The chain combines TRBV7-3 with TRBJ1-6; D uncertain. V dropped 5 bases and J dropped 7 bases, with 9 bases sitting between them. The CDR3 is made up of 13 amino acids. The germline gives CDR1 SGHTA, CDR2 FQGTGA. The DNA of the CDR3 is TGTGCCAGCAGCGACCACAGCAATTCACCCCTCCACTTT. This encodes CASSDHSNSPLHF.

The chain employs TRBV29-1 and TRBJ1-2, with a weak D call TRBD1 (5 bases). The germline V gene has CDR1 SQVTM and CDR2 ANQGSEA. The V and J ends lost 4 bases and 4 bases respectively, with 13 bases between them. There are 13 residues in the CDR3. CDR3 protein: CSVVEGFSYGYTF. For the CDR3, the DNA is TGCAGCGTTGTCGAGGGGTTTAGCTATGGCTACACCTTC.

V gene TRBV5-4 combines with J gene TRBJ2-5; D not certain. The ends were cut back, 1 base at V and 5 bases at J, with 9 bases in the middle. This CDR3 contains 13 residues. The germline CDR1 and CDR2 sequences are SGHNT and YYREEE (reference sequence). The CDR3 region has the DNA TGTGCCAGCAGCTTGTTTAGTATGGAGACCCAGTACTTC. As protein: CASSLFSMETQYF.

The chain recombines TRBV30 with TRBJ1-4; D uncertain. V lost 2 bases and J lost 3, with 28 bases in between. This CDR3 is 20 amino acids long. Germline values: CDR1 GTSNPN, CDR2 SVGIG (reference sequence). The CDR3: CAWSTRPSGVMWLSNEKLFF. CDR3 coding DNA: TGTGCCTGGAGTACCCGCCCCTCGGGAGTGATGTGGCTATCTAATGAAAAACTGTTTTTT.

In DNA form, the CDR3 reads TGTGCCAGCAGCCAAGAAAATCAGCCCCAGCATTTT. Amino acids: CASSQENQPQHF. The V call is TRBV3-1 (or the pseudogene TRBV3-2), the J call TRBJ1-5, with no clear D. V was shortened by 0 bases and J by 4 bases, with 1 base between the two germline ends. The germline V gene has CDR1 LGHDT and CDR2 YNNKEL (reference sequence). This CDR3 is 12 amino acids long.

This rearrangement joins TRBV13 to TRBJ2-5, with TRBD2 identical over 7 bases. V lost 5 bases, J lost 0 bases, and 3 bases stayed unmatched. The CDR3 is 14 amino acids. CDR1 PRHDT and CDR2 FYEKMQ come from the germline V gene (reference sequence). CDR3 coding DNA: TGTGCCAGCAGCCCCGGACTAGACCAAGAGACCCAGTACTTC. This gives the protein CASSPGLDQETQYF.

The chain uses TRBV7-8 and TRBJ1-1; perhaps TRBD1 as D (5 bases). This CDR3 has 17 amino acids. The germline gives CDR1 SGHVS, CDR2 FQNEAQ. Trimming took off 4 bases at V and 4 bases at J, with 22 bases between the two ends. CDR3 sequence reads: CASSSPTRGVGATEAFF. The CDR3 coding sequence is TGTGCCAGCAGCTCCCCAACGCGGGGGGTCGGGGCCACTGAAGCTTTCTTT.

The V gene is TRBV5-1, the J gene TRBJ2-7; TRBD1 matches at 7 bases. Trimming took 3 bases from V and 5 from J; bases not matched to a gene: 5. Germline V gene sequence: CDR1 SGHRS, CDR2 YFSETQ. The CDR3 sequence is 13 residues long. The CDR3 region is CASSSGQTHEQYF. The CDR3 DNA sequence: TGCGCCAGCAGCTCGGGACAGACCCACGAGCAGTACTTC.

The chain uses TRBV28 and TRBJ2-1; D not resolved. Looked up from germline, CDR1 is MDHEN and CDR2 is SYDVKM. V was pared by 3 bases and J by 9 bases, with 9 bases between. The CDR3 length is 12 residues. The CDR3 DNA follows: TGTGCCAGCAGTTTCGGTCGGGCTGAGCAGTTCTTC. It yields the protein CASSFGRAEQFF. The full variable domain, with the rest looked up from reference TRBV28 and TRBJ2-1, is DVKVTQSSRYLVKRTGEKVFLECVQDMDHENMFWYRQDPGLGLRLIYFSYDVKMKEKGDIPEGYSVSREKKERFSLILESASTNQTSMYLCASSFGRAEQFFGPGTRLTVL.

V and J are TRBV11-2 and TRBJ2-1; a possible D gene is TRBD2 (5 bases). This CDR3 is built from 14 residues. V was cut by 3 bases and J by 7 bases, with 13 bases left in between. Looked up from germline, CDR1 is SGHAT and CDR2 is FQNNGV. The CDR3 spells CASSFGQRSNEQFF. The CDR3 region has the DNA TGTGCCAGCAGCTTCGGTCAGCGGTCAAATGAGCAGTTCTTC. Supplemented by reference TRBV11-2 and TRBJ2-1, the full variable domain reads EAGVAQSPRYKIIEKRQSVAFWCNPISGHATLYWYQQILGQGPKLLIQFQNNGVVDDSQLPKDRFSAERLKGVDSTLKIQPAKLEDSAVYLCASSFGQRSNEQFFGPGTRLTVL.

The chain recombines TRBV6-6 with TRBJ1-2; tentatively, D is TRBD1 (5 bases). V was pared by 1 base and J by 3 bases, with 12 bases between. The CDR3 has 15 residues. CDR1 and CDR2 (germline): MNHNY, SVGAGI (reference sequence). The CDR3 sequence: CASSYLGVRDYGYTF. The DNA for the CDR3 is TGTGCCAGCAGTTACTTGGGGGTTAGGGACTATGGCTACACCTTC.

The chain couples TRBV7-6 to TRBJ1-1, with D possibly TRBD1 on 6 matching bases. Germline CDR1 SGHVS, CDR2 FNYEAQ. V was shortened by 5 bases and J by 0 bases, with 22 bases between the two germline ends. The CDR3 spans 18 residues. The CDR3 DNA reads TGTGCCAGCAGCCCTAGCCTTGGGGGCTTACCAATGAACACTGAAGCTTTCTTT. Its protein is CASSPSLGGLPMNTEAFF.

The CDR3 DNA is TGTGCCAGCAGCGGATGGACTGGCTCCTACGAGCAGTACTTC. It specifies CASSGWTGSYEQYF. The V gene is TRBV7-8, the J gene TRBJ2-7, with D perhaps matching TRBD2 (5 bases). The germline V gene encodes CDR1 SGHVS and CDR2 FQNEAQ. V was pared by 5 bases and J by 0 bases, with 11 bases between. This CDR3 is built from 14 residues.

This clone was observed once. This rearrangement joins TRBV27 to TRBJ1-2; D is perhaps TRBD1 (5 bases). The V and J ends lost 3 bases and 4 bases respectively, with 24 bases between them. The CDR3 runs to 18 residues. From germline, CDR1 is MNHEY and CDR2 SMNVEV (reference sequence). CDR3 bases: TGTGCCAGCAGTTTTGCTGGGGAGGGACCGGGTCAACTCTATGGCTACACCTTC. Translating gives CASSFAGEGPGQLYGYTF.

This chain links TRBV7-3 with TRBJ1-2; TRBD1 matches 8 bases. Germline values: CDR1 SGHTA, CDR2 FQGTGA. This CDR3 region has 15 residues. After removal of 6 bases from V and 3 bases from J, the junction contained 9 bases not matched to a gene. The DNA of the CDR3 is TGTGCCAGCAGGTTCCCAGGGGGCGATCACTATGGCTACACCTTC. Protein sequence: CASRFPGGDHYGYTF.

This clone was seen just once. The chain employs TRBV9 and TRBJ1-5; unclear D gene. The CDR3 is 14 residues long. Trimming stripped 0 bases from V and 2 bases from J, with 6 bases between. Germline V lookup: CDR1 SGDLS, CDR2 YYNGEE. As DNA, the CDR3 is TGTGCCAGCAGCGTAGGAGGCGGCAATCAGCCCCAGCATTTT. Its protein is CASSVGGGNQPQHF.

The gene calls are TRBV6-1 and TRBJ1-6; TRBD1 agrees at 8 bases. Germline V lookup: CDR1 MNHNS, CDR2 SASEGT. The CDR3 loop spans 18 amino acids. The V and J ends lost 2 bases and 10 bases, in that order; junction bases with no gene match: 16. In nucleotides, the CDR3 is TGTGCCAGCAGTGAAAAACGATTGAGGGACAGGATAGGATCACCCCTCCACTTT. This codes for CASSEKRLRDRIGSPLHF.

DNA for the CDR3: TGTGCCAGCAGCTTAGGCAGCCATAATTCACCCCTCCACTTT. This gives the protein CASSLGSHNSPLHF. This chain uses TRBV7-8 with TRBJ1-6; D is unclear. Germline V CDR1 and CDR2: SGHVS, FQNEAQ. The CDR3 extends over 14 amino acids. V lost 1 base and J 5 bases, leaving 6 bases between the germline ends.

The chain joins TRBV19 to TRBJ2-1; D is unresolved. Germline CDR1 and CDR2: LNHDA and SQIVND (reference sequence). V lost 5 bases, J lost 9 bases, and 11 bases lay in between. The CDR3 runs 12 residues. Here the CDR3 reads CASSYVGSEQFF. The CDR3 region has the DNA TGTGCCAGTAGTTACGTGGGTTCTGAGCAGTTCTTC.

This clone was counted a single time. The chain recombines TRBV19 with TRBJ1-1; a weak D match, TRBD1 (5 bases). The CDR3 runs 15 residues. The V gene's germline CDR1 is LNHDA and CDR2 SQIVND (reference sequence). Between the trimmed V and J ends, which lost 1 base and 4 bases, there was a span of 13 bases. CDR3 protein: CASSIADTPGTEAFF. CDR3 nucleotide sequence: TGTGCCAGTAGTATAGCGGACACCCCCGGCACTGAAGCTTTCTTT.

This clone has a handful of counts. The genes are TRBV25-1 and TRBJ2-7; tentatively, D is TRBD1 (7 bases). Trimming took 7 bases from V and 6 from J, leaving 13 bases between them. The CDR3 is 12 amino acids. The germline gives CDR1 MGHDK, CDR2 SYGVNS. The CDR3 DNA reads TGTGCCAGCACCGCAGGGGGAGGCGAGCAGTACTTC. Protein: CASTAGGGEQYF.

The V call is TRBV11-1, the J call TRBJ2-5; TRBD1 matches at 7 bases. The CDR3 contains 14 residues. The V segment lost 5 bases and the J segment 10 bases; nucleotides outside the gene matches: 13. Germline V gene sequence: CDR1 SGHAT, CDR2 FQDESV (reference sequence). CDR3 coding DNA: TGTGCCAGCAGCCCCACCCCCCACAGGGGCTTCCAGTACTTC. Its protein product is CASSPTPHRGFQYF.

This chain links TRBV18 with TRBJ1-5; 7 positions agree with TRBD1. CDR1 and CDR2 (germline): KGHSH, LQKENI. CDR3 length equals 17 residues. The V segment lost 3 bases and the J segment 2 bases; nucleotides outside the gene matches: 10. CDR3 loop: CASSPGIDRAGNQPQHF. DNA for the CDR3: TGTGCCAGCTCACCCGGGATCGACAGGGCCGGCAATCAGCCCCAGCATTTT.

The chain employs TRBV6-5 and TRBJ1-1; unclear D gene. The V end lost 6 bases, the J end lost 1 base, and 9 bases lay between the germline ends. This CDR3 region has 13 residues. Germline V lookup: CDR1 MNHEY, CDR2 SVGAGI. CDR3 in DNA: TGTGCCAGCAGAACACACTGGAACACTGAAGCTTTCTTT. Its translation: CASRTHWNTEAFF.

The chain uses TRBV2 and TRBJ2-7; 7 nucleotides agree with TRBD1. CDR3 length: 14 residues. The V segment lost 6 bases and the J segment 6 bases; nucleotides outside the gene matches: 11. CDR1 and CDR2 (germline): SNHLY, FYNNEI. CDR3 protein: CASSAQGERSEQYF. The DNA of the CDR3 is TGTGCCAGCAGCGCCCAGGGGGAACGCAGCGAGCAGTACTTC.

This chain joins TRBV29-1 and TRBJ2-7; D is unresolved. Germline V CDR1 and CDR2: SQVTM, ANQGSEA. V shed 4 bases and J shed 0 bases, with 13 bases lying between them. The CDR3 is made up of 14 amino acids. DNA of the CDR3: TGCAGCGTTGTAGGTCGACTTAGCTCCTACGAGCAGTACTTC. It is translated as CSVVGRLSSYEQYF.